The entry that follows covers one T cell receptor beta chain sequence. Per germline, CDR1 MDHEN and CDR2 SYDVKM. The V and J ends lost 6 bases and 3 bases, in that order; junction bases with no gene match: 13. This CDR3 region has 17 residues. As processed by the authors: It was from reference gene primer amplification that nucleated cell counts were estimated. The method was immunoSEQ multiplex PCR; TCRdb's version includes in-frame clones alone and lacks a portion of them. V, J and clone size were drawn from that table, and D and trimming were deduced from the DNA. The data show roughly 14,000 clones, roughly 75% seen once. The data originate from a study of blood T cell repertoires in COVID-19. Study as a whole: Samples of COVID-19 (acute and convalescent) were obtained from the United States, Italy and Spain. T cells, B-cell-depleted T cells, or PBMCs provided the cDNA or gDNA that served as material.

The TCR comes from a boy aged 2 to 10 with active or convalescent COVID-19. The sample was peripheral blood. The chain joins TRBV28 to TRBJ2-1; 8 nucleotides line up with TRBD2. The chain's CDR3 is CASSPPRRLANYNEQFF. The CDR3 DNA is TGTGCCAGCAGCCCTCCCCGGCGACTAGCGAACTACAATGAGCAGTTCTTC.